Each of the 18 T cell receptor beta chains below was sequenced from the same sample in a study of neurological immune-mediated disorders. TCRdb re-derived calls from the 5' RACE reads in MiXCR, one entry per CDR3 protein. The sample includes under 60,000 distinct CDR3 sequences, under 30% of them seen just once. Sequencing was performed on PBMCs. The receptors derive from a woman in her sixties or seventies in good health.

The sample holds many counts of this clonotype. The chain links TRBV6-6 to TRBJ2-7; weak D call: TRBD2 (5 bases). Per germline, CDR1 MNHNY and CDR2 SVGAGI (reference sequence). The CDR3 runs to 14 residues. Deletions cut 7 bases from V and 3 bases from J, with 16 bases between. CDR3 DNA sequence: TGTGCCAGCACGGAGAGGGATTCGTTCTACGAGCAGTACTTC. This encodes CASTERDSFYEQYF.

The chain recombines TRBV5-1 with TRBJ2-1, with D perhaps TRBD1 or TRBD2 (5 bases each). Germline lookup yields CDR1 SGHRS and CDR2 YFSETQ. Trimming stripped 4 bases from V and 6 bases from J, with 8 bases between. The CDR3 contains 12 residues. CDR3 sequence: CASSAGGNEQFF. For the CDR3, the DNA is TGCGCCAGCAGCGCTGGGGGCAATGAGCAGTTCTTC.

This clonotype was seen only a few times. The chain links TRBV7-2 to TRBJ1-5, with unresolved D. CDR3 length: 15 amino acids. The germline CDR1 and CDR2 sequences are SGHTA and FQGNSA. The V gene lost 1 base and the J gene lost 1 base, with 8 bases spanning the gap. The DNA for the CDR3 is TGTGCCAGCAGCTTAGGTCTGGGGAGCAATCAGCCCCAGCATTTT. Amino acid sequence: CASSLGLGSNQPQHF.

The chain has TRBV30 and TRBJ1-6; 7 nucleotides match TRBD1. Trimming took 3 bases from V and 11 from J; bases not matched to a gene: 10. This CDR3 comprises 14 residues. The germline CDR1 and CDR2 sequences are GTSNPN and SVGIG (reference sequence). The CDR3 spells CAWSPGQWGTPLHF. CDR3 in DNA: TGTGCCTGGAGCCCGGGACAGTGGGGGACACCCCTCCACTTT. The full variable domain, its missing parts supplied by reference TRBV30 and TRBJ1-6, is SQTIHQWPATLVQPVGSPLSLECTVEGTSNPNLYWYRQAAGRGLQLLFYSVGIGQISSEVPQNLSASRPQDRQFILSSKKLLLSDSGFYLCAWSPGQWGTPLHFGNGTRLTVT.

Ten or more counts support this clonotype. The CDR3, as DNA: TGCAGTGCTACCTACCGAGTTACAGATACGCAGTATTTT. Amino acid sequence: CSATYRVTDTQYF. The V and J genes are TRBV20-1 and TRBJ2-3; D remains unclear. Looked up from germline, CDR1 is DFQATT and CDR2 is SNEGSKA (reference sequence). Trimming stripped 4 bases from V and 3 bases from J, with 11 bases between. The CDR3 totals 13 residues.

This clonotype was observed at least ten times. CDR3 coding DNA: TGTGCCAGCAGTTTATGGGGGGACAGGGCCACGTCGAACTCTGGGGCCAACGTCCTGACTTTC. Residues: CASSLWGDRATSNSGANVLTF. V usage is TRBV28 and J usage is TRBJ2-6, with 9 nucleotides matching TRBD1. The trim removed 0 bases at V and 0 bases at J, leaving 12 bases unmatched. The CDR3 has 21 amino acids. CDR1 is MDHEN, CDR2 SYDVKM, per germline.

Remarks on this clonotype: At one of its ends the junction is not consistent with the germline gene, which may arise from a read error. The rearrangement joins TRBV6-2 or TRBV6-3 to TRBJ1-6; 9 bases are a match to TRBD1. CDR1 is MNHEY, CDR2 SVGEGT, per germline. This CDR3 has 15 amino acids. The CDR3 nucleotides read TGTGCTAGCAGCTCACGACAGGGGGAAGTTTCACCCCTCCACTTT. It yields the protein CASSSRQGEVSPLHF.

The chain is built from TRBV5-1 and TRBJ2-3, with 10 bases matching TRBD2. Germline V CDR1 and CDR2: SGHRS, YFSETQ. This CDR3 has 16 residues. V gave up 2 bases and J gave up 4 bases; unmatched junction bases: 7. As DNA, the CDR3 is TGCGCCAGCAGCTTAAGCGGGGGGGCCCTGGCAGATACGCAGTATTTT. Residues: CASSLSGGALADTQYF.

In its sample, this clonotype was seen a few times. The chain recombines TRBV7-9 with TRBJ2-5; 7 positions agree with TRBD1. This CDR3 has 14 amino acids. Germline-derived CDR1 and CDR2 are SEHNR and FQNEAQ (reference sequence). J gave up 5 bases and V 8 bases, and 11 bases lay outside the gene matches. DNA for the CDR3: TGTGCCAGCGGGGACAGCTCTATCCGGGAGACCCAGTACTTC. It is translated as CASGDSSIRETQYF.

This clonotype came up many times. V and J are TRBV6-5 and TRBJ2-3; 8 bases agree with TRBD2. Germline V gene data show CDR1 as MNHEY and CDR2 as SVGAGI. J gave up 8 bases and V 5 bases, and 9 bases lay outside the gene matches. The CDR3 spans 14 residues. The CDR3 DNA reads as TGTGCCAGCAGTGACCACGGTAGCGGGGTTACGCAGTATTTT. This sequence encodes CASSDHGSGVTQYF.

This clonotype was seen repeatedly, ten times or more. The rearrangement uses TRBV5-1 and TRBJ2-5; the D is unclear. The ends were cut back, 0 bases at V and 8 bases at J, with 5 bases in the middle. Per germline, CDR1 SGHRS and CDR2 YFSETQ. The CDR3 is made up of 11 amino acids. This CDR3 reads CASSLETTQYF. DNA of the CDR3: TGCGCCAGCAGCTTGGAGACTACCCAGTACTTC.

The chain combines TRBV27 with TRBJ2-1; D unresolved. Between the trimmed V and J ends, which lost 2 bases and 9 bases, there was a span of 17 bases. Germline CDR1 reads MNHEY; CDR2 reads SMNVEV (reference sequence). This CDR3 has 15 residues. The DNA of the CDR3 is TGTGCCAGCAGTTTAGTCACAGTTAAACATACTGAGCAGTTCTTC. This encodes CASSLVTVKHTEQFF.

This sequence joins TRBV7-2 and TRBJ2-3, with a possible D match to TRBD2 (5 bases). There are 13 residues in the CDR3. CDR1 and CDR2 from the germline V gene are SGHTA and FQGNSA. Deletions cut 3 bases from V and 6 bases from J, with 10 bases between. CDR3 loop: CASSLGVADTQYF. For the CDR3, the DNA is TGTGCCAGCAGCTTGGGAGTAGCGGATACGCAGTATTTT. Looking up the rest from reference TRBV7-2 and TRBJ2-3 gives the full variable domain: GAGVSQSPSNKVTEKGKDVELRCDPISGHTALYWYRQSLGQGLEFLIYFQGNSAPDKSGLPSDRFSAERTGGSVSTLTIQRTQQEDSAVYLCASSLGVADTQYFGPGTRLTVL.

This clonotype has a count of ten or more. The chain links TRBV5-1 to TRBJ1-2, with D maybe TRBD1 (6 bases). Per germline, CDR1 SGHRS and CDR2 YFSETQ. With 0 bases removed from V and 3 bases from J, the gap between germline ends came to 9 bases. This CDR3 is built from 14 residues. CDR3 nucleotides: TGCGCCAGCAGCTTGGGTCCAGGGGACTATGGCTACACCTTC. Translation gives CASSLGPGDYGYTF.

This clonotype was recorded many times. This sequence joins TRBV5-1 and TRBJ1-2, with a possible D match to TRBD1 (6 bases). CDR3 length equals 16 residues. The germline V and J ends were trimmed by 6 bases and 7 bases, with 25 bases remaining between them. Per the germline V gene, CDR1 is SGHRS and CDR2 is YFSETQ. The chain's CDR3 is CASTLGGASPQVGYTF. CDR3 nucleotides: TGCGCCAGCACCCTTGGGGGGGCAAGCCCCCAGGTTGGCTACACCTTC.

This clonotype has only a few counts. The rearrangement uses TRBV5-1 and TRBJ1-6, with D possibly matching TRBD1 (6 bases). This CDR3 comprises 15 residues. Trimming took off 1 base at V and 10 bases at J, with 15 bases between the two ends. CDR1 and CDR2 from the germline V gene are SGHRS and YFSETQ. Here the CDR3 DNA reads TGCGCCAGCAGCTTGCCCCCACCGGGGGGCTCACCCCTCCACTTT. This encodes CASSLPPPGGSPLHF.

This clonotype was seen repeatedly, ten times or more. V usage is TRBV5-1 and J usage is TRBJ2-7, with 11 bases that match TRBD1. V lost 4 bases to trimming and J lost 3 bases; unmatched junction nucleotides: 6. CDR3 length: 15 residues. Germline-derived CDR1 and CDR2 are SGHRS and YFSETQ. CDR3 in DNA: TGCGCCAGCAGCCTAGGGACAGGGGGGTTCTACGAGCAGTACTTC. Its translation: CASSLGTGGFYEQYF. Full variable domain (missing parts from reference TRBV5-1 and TRBJ2-7): KAGVTQTPRYLIKTRGQQVTLSCSPISGHRSVSWYQQTPGQGLQFLFEYFSETQRNKGNFPGRFSGRQFSNSRSEMNVSTLELGDSALYLCASSLGTGGFYEQYFGPGTRLTVT.

The chain is built from TRBV4-1 and TRBJ1-1; D is perhaps TRBD1 (5 bases). The germline V and J ends were trimmed by 1 base and 4 bases, with 19 bases remaining between them. The CDR3 has 17 amino acids. Germline CDR1 reads MGHRA; CDR2 reads YSYEKL. The CDR3 loop is CASSQVLGRWGGTEAFF. CDR3 bases: TGCGCCAGCAGCCAAGTTCTGGGTCGGTGGGGGGGCACTGAAGCTTTCTTT.